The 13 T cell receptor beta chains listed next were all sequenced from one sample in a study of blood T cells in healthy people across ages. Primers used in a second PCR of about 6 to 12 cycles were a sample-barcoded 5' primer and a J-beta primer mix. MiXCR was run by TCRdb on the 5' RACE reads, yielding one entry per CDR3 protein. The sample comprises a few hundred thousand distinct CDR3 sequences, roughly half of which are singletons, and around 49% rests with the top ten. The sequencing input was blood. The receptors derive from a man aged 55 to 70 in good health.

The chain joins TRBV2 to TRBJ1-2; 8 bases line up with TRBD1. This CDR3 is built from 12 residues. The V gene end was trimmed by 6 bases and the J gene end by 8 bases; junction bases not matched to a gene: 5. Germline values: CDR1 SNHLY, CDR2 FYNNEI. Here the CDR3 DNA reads TGTGCCAGCAGGAGACAGGGGACGGGCTACACCTTC. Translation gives CASRRQGTGYTF.

The CDR3 is CASSQVFPTRQGSSRETQYF. CDR3 DNA: TGCGCCAGCAGCCAAGTTTTTCCCACAAGGCAGGGGAGTTCCAGAGAGACCCAGTACTTC. The gene calls are TRBV4-3 and TRBJ2-7; perhaps TRBD1 as D (6 bases). The J call is in doubt because the DNA end fits TRBJ2-5 better. The CDR3 spans 20 residues. Germline loops: CDR1 LGHNA, CDR2 YSLEER.

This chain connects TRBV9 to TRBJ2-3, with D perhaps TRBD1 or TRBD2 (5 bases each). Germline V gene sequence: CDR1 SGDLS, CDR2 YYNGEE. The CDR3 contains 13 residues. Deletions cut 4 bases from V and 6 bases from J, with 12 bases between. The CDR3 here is CASSPNRGDTQYF. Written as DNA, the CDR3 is TGTGCCAGCAGCCCCAACCGGGGCGATACGCAGTATTTT.

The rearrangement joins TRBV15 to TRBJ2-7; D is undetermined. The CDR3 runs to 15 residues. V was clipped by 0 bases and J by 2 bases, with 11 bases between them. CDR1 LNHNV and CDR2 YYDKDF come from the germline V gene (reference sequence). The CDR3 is CATSRESGKTYEQYF. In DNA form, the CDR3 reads TGTGCCACCAGCAGAGAGTCCGGCAAGACCTACGAGCAGTACTTC.

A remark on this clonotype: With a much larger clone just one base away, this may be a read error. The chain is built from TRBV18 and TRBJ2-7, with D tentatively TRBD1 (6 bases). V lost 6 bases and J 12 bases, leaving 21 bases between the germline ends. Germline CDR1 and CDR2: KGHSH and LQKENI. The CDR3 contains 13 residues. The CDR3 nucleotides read TGTGCCAGCTCTGGGGACATTCAAGAGACCCGGTACTTC. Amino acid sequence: CASSGDIQETRYF.

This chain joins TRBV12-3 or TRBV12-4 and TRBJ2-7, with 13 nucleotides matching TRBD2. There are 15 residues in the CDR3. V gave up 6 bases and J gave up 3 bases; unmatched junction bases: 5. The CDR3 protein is CASSYRTSGSYEQYF. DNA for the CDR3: TGTGCCAGCAGCTACCGGACTAGCGGGAGCTACGAGCAGTACTTC.

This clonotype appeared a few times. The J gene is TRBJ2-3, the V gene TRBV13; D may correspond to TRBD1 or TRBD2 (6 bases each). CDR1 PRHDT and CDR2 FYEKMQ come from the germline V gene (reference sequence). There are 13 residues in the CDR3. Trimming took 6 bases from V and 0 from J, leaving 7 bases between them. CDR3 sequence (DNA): TGTGCCAGCAGGGGGGGCAGCACAGATACGCAGTATTTT. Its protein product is CASRGGSTDTQYF.

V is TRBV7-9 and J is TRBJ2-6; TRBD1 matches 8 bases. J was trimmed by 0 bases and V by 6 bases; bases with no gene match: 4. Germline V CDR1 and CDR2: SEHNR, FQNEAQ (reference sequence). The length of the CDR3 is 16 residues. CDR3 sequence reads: CASSTTGGSGANVLTF. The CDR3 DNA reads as TGTGCCAGCAGTACAACAGGGGGCTCTGGGGCCAACGTCCTGACTTTC.

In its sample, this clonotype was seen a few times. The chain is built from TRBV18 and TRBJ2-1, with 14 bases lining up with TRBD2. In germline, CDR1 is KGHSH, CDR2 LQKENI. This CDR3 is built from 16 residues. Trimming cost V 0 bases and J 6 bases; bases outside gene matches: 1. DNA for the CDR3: TGTGCCAGCTCACCACCGGGACTAGCGGGGGTCAATGAGCAGTTCTTC. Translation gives CASSPPGLAGVNEQFF.

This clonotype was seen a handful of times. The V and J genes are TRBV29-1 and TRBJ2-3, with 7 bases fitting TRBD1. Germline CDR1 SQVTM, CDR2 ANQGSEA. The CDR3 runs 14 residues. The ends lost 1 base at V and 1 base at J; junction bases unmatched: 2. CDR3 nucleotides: TGCAGCGTTGAAGCAGGGGGAGGCACAGATACGCAGTATTTT. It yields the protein CSVEAGGGTDTQYF.

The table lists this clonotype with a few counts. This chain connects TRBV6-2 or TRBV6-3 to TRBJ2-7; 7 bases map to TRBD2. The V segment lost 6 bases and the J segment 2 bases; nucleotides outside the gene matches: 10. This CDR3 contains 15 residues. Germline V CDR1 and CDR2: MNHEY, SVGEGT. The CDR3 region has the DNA TGTGCCAGCAGGCCCAGACTAGCCTTCGCCTACGAGCAGTACTTC. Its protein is CASRPRLAFAYEQYF.

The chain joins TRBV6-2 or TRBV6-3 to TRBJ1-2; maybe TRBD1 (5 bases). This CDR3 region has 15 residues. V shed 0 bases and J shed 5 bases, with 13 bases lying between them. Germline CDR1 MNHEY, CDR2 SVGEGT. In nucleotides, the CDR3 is TGTGCCAGCAGTTACTCCGTTCCAGGGAATTATGGCTACACCTTC. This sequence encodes CASSYSVPGNYGYTF.

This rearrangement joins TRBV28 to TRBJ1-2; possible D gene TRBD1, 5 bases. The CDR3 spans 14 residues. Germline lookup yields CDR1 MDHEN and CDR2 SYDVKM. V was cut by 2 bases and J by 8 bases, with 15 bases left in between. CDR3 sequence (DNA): TGTGCCAGCAGTTTACCGGGGCGTTCATGGGGCTACACCTTC. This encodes CASSLPGRSWGYTF.